Listed below are T cell receptor beta chains from one sample, sequenced in a study of CD8 T cells in Susac syndrome. TCRdb passed the immunoSEQ multiplex PCR reads through MiXCR, listing each CDR3 protein once. The sample contains hundreds of thousands of distinct CDR3 sequences, 95% of which appear only once. The sample taken for sequencing was CD4+ T cells from PBMCs. Receptor source: a human donor with multiple sclerosis. Both conserved end residues are part of each CDR3.

v_call cdr3_aa
TRBV12-3/TRBV12-4 CASSVGEVEQYF
TRBV18 CASSLGQNSPLHF
TRBV7-3 CASSPPPSLAGGQVVTGELFF
TRBV7-2 CASSFDGATRDTQYF
TRBV20-1 CSASTPRQLNYGYTF
TRBV2 CASRKDGNQPQHF
TRBV20-1 CSARGDRQGGGAFF
TRBV6-5 CASIDRDTYEQYF
TRBV20-1 CSARDQYLAAQYF
TRBV5-1 CATGRRDPTDTQYF
TRBV27 CASTTSSGRYTGELFF
TRBV6-5 CASSTFTGAVGYTF
TRBV2 CASSGSNWEQFF
TRBV7-8 CASSATAAYSGANVLTF
TRBV9 CASSVDRGAYGYTF
TRBV29-1 CSAARPHTF
TRBV6-2/TRBV6-3 CASSRSTLNQPQHF
TRBV6-2/TRBV6-3 CASRPSAFHEQYF
TRBV5-1 CASSPERDRNIQYF
TRBV5-1 CASSLVSPGTQYF
TRBV9 CASSNTGDSYEQYF
TRBV12-3/TRBV12-4 CASRAGTKETQYF
TRBV5-4 CASSPPPAGAYNEQFF
TRBV15 CATSRVQSTDTQYF
TRBV7-9 CASSATGGEQYF
TRBV29-1 CSVLAGSIYEQYF
TRBV7-9 CASSFLENTEAFF
TRBV3-1 CASSRRNYGYTF
TRBV7-2 CASSAHRGRGEGYTF
TRBV20-1 CSASVLQGVETQYF
TRBV28 CATRDSTYEQYF
TRBV20-1 CSALLLAGINEQFF
TRBV9 CASSHGRGTTYNSPLHF
TRBV3-1 CASSQEASGGAWNEQFF
TRBV13 CASSLKSRGGEQYF
TRBV9 CASSPTGQGYEQFF
TRBV20-1 CSARGRAGDGYTF
TRBV29-1 CSVLFGGGGNEQYF
TRBV27 CASARTGIYEQYF
TRBV5-1 CASSLVIGQNTEAFF
TRBV3-1 CASSQGTGTSPLHF
TRBV20-1 CSARVFGGNYGYTF
TRBV23-1 CASSQSKVIARLQPQHF
TRBV12-3/TRBV12-4 CASSFSLPNEQFF
TRBV12-3/TRBV12-4 CASSPRHGAEAFF
TRBV3-1 CASSQDLGGIKQAKNIQYF